The rows below give T cell receptor beta chains drawn from one sample of a study of human T cells and chemical hapten exposure. TCRdb re-called the RACE reads with MiXCR, one entry per CDR3 protein. The table lists about 85,000 distinct CDR3 sequences, roughly 10% of them singletons. Sample: whole blood, taken in connection with sensitization to the hapten diphenylcyclopropenone (DPC). These receptors originate from a man between 18 and 29 years old with alopecia areata. Some clones in this sample may be carry-over from other donors' samples. CDR3s include the opening cysteine and the closing phenylalanine or tryptophan.

TRBV20-1	TRBJ2-4	CSAEGQTFKNIQYF
TRBV10-1	TRBJ1-6	CASSDSGQPNSPLHF
TRBV2	TRBJ2-5	CASIRVVFQETQYF
TRBV7-3	TRBJ1-2	CASSLTGGTGHGYTF
TRBV7-8	TRBJ2-3	CASSLQGRGRPGDTQYF
TRBV12-3/TRBV12-4	TRBJ2-7	CASSWGGGASYEQYF
TRBV11-2	TRBJ1-1	CASSLEGQETSEAFF
TRBV7-9	TRBJ2-3	CASSPASRVRVTDTQYF
TRBV5-4	TRBJ1-5	CASSRDRSSNQPQHF
TRBV29-1	TRBJ2-1	CSVELSRDTLGNEQFF
TRBV7-6	TRBJ2-3	CASSPGGFTDTQYF
TRBV20-1	TRBJ1-4	CSAQQGATNEKLFF
TRBV20-1	TRBJ1-2	CSARFVGSNYGYTF
TRBV11-3	TRBJ2-7	CASSLGYDYEQYF
TRBV6-1	TRBJ1-2	CASGTQPRGQGIGGYTF
TRBV2	TRBJ1-1	CASRGSLTAFF
TRBV4-3	TRBJ2-1	CASSPRQGTNNEQFF
TRBV19	TRBJ1-1	CASSGLGRKGTEAFF
TRBV14	TRBJ1-1	CASSQYQPTPTSEAFF
TRBV12-3/TRBV12-4	TRBJ1-2	CASSSYPSGTIRYGYTF
TRBV27	TRBJ1-6	CASSLLGSYNSPLHF
TRBV4-3	TRBJ2-3	CASSQDLARSGDPDTQYF
TRBV6-6	TRBJ2-2	CASTYSDFNTGELFF
TRBV29-1	TRBJ1-5	CSVQTGYSNQPQHF
TRBV29-1	TRBJ2-1	CSLLWSGGYNEQFF
TRBV12-3/TRBV12-4	TRBJ1-4	CASSPVTPGLDRKLFF
TRBV6-2/TRBV6-3	TRBJ1-1	CASSRITDTEAFF
TRBV6-1	TRBJ1-2	CASRDDRGGYTF
TRBV5-4	TRBJ2-7	CASSLVQGGDEQYF
TRBV4-1	TRBJ1-2	CASSYGRDYGYTF
TRBV10-3	TRBJ2-2	CAISAGGADTGELFF
TRBV7-2	TRBJ1-3	CASSLGLEAGNTIYF
TRBV4-1	TRBJ2-5	CASSFSGGPEETQYF
TRBV10-2	TRBJ2-5	CASSPPFLGIQETQYF
TRBV7-2	TRBJ2-1	CASSLVTSGGHYNEQFF
TRBV15	TRBJ1-1	CATSRDPGQGIPEAFF
TRBV12-3/TRBV12-4	TRBJ1-5	CASSPGSSNQPQHF
TRBV7-2	TRBJ2-3	CAGRLAGDTQYF
TRBV6-2/TRBV6-3	TRBJ1-4	CASSPGPRREKLFF
TRBV4-1	TRBJ2-7	CASSPGGQYYEQYF
TRBV11-2	TRBJ1-1	CASSFDSGWNTEAFF
TRBV20-1	TRBJ1-2	CSAGQGKRYTF
TRBV10-3	TRBJ2-1	CAIMGGQEQFF
TRBV7-2	TRBJ1-6	CASSLGAGQGNSPLHF
TRBV12-3/TRBV12-4	TRBJ1-5	CASSLRGRSQPQHF
TRBV20-1	TRBJ1-1	CSPGAEAFF
TRBV29-1	TRBJ2-7	CSGTRDREQYF
TRBV24-1	TRBJ2-2	CATSDMTTGELFF
TRBV28	TRBJ2-2	CASSSGGKNTGELFF
TRBV7-3	TRBJ1-1	CASSPSFLPNTEAFF
TRBV20-1	TRBJ1-5	CSSGGGNQPQHF
TRBV7-9	TRBJ2-1	CASSLSRERWQFF
TRBV24-1	TRBJ2-3	CATSFSPNVLSTDTQYF
TRBV27	TRBJ2-3	CASSRTRSDTQYF
TRBV29-1	TRBJ1-1	CSGKTGRPEAFF
TRBV5-1	TRBJ1-1	CASSILGPSMNTEAFF
TRBV10-2	TRBJ2-3	CASSEPGRGTDTQYF
TRBV5-6	TRBJ1-6	CASSLGQSPLHF
TRBV2	TRBJ1-1	CASSEQARWGTEAFF